This is a list of T cell receptor beta chains from one sample in a study of blood T cell repertoires in COVID-19. TCRdb's table, derived via immunoSEQ multiplex PCR, lists solely in-frame clones and lacks some. The sample holds 86,000 or so clones; roughly four fifths are singletons and the top ten take 1.2%. Sample: peripheral blood. These receptors all come from a woman aged 80 or over with acute or convalescent COVID-19. The CDR3 runs from the conserved cysteine through the conserved F or W. Fields, in order: J gene, V gene, clone size, D gene, CDR3 protein, CDR3 DNA. A D gene is named only where the DNA matches it firmly. The size field is filled for only some rows; it gives once, few, many or a size class.

J gene: TRBJ2-1
V gene: TRBV11-2
clone size: few
D gene: TRBD2
CDR3 protein: CASSRGTSVNEQFF
CDR3 DNA: TGTGCCAGTAGTAGAGGGACTAGTGTCAATGAGCAGTTCTTC

J gene: TRBJ1-3
V gene: TRBV19
clone size: -
D gene: -
CDR3 protein: CASSTSGAGLSGNTIYF
CDR3 DNA: TGTGCCAGTAGTACCTCCGGGGCGGGACTCTCTGGAAACACCATATATTTT

J gene: TRBJ1-5
V gene: TRBV24-1
clone size: once
D gene: TRBD1
CDR3 protein: CATSGGQGAVPYQPQHF
CDR3 DNA: TGTGCCACCAGTGGAGGACAGGGCGCGGTCCCTTATCAGCCCCAGCATTTT

J gene: TRBJ1-2
V gene: TRBV12-3/TRBV12-4
clone size: -
D gene: -
CDR3 protein: CASSLGSGYGYTF
CDR3 DNA: TGTGCCAGCAGTTTAGGCTCCGGCTATGGCTACACCTTC

J gene: TRBJ2-1
V gene: TRBV7-6
clone size: -
D gene: TRBD2
CDR3 protein: CASSLGRELKQFF
CDR3 DNA: TGTGCCAGCAGCTTAGGGCGGGAGCTTAAGCAGTTCTTC

J gene: TRBJ2-7
V gene: TRBV6-1
clone size: -
D gene: -
CDR3 protein: CASSQRIYEQYF
CDR3 DNA: TGTGCCAGCAGTCAGCGGATTTACGAGCAGTACTTC

J gene: TRBJ2-7
V gene: TRBV9
clone size: -
D gene: TRBD1
CDR3 protein: CASSADTGGYEQYF
CDR3 DNA: TGTGCCAGCAGCGCGGATACAGGGGGCTACGAGCAGTACTTC

J gene: TRBJ1-6
V gene: TRBV2
clone size: -
D gene: -
CDR3 protein: CASSEFNRQKNSPLHF
CDR3 DNA: TGTGCCAGCAGTGAATTTAACAGGCAGAAGAATTCACCCCTCCACTTT

J gene: TRBJ2-5
V gene: TRBV5-6
clone size: -
D gene: TRBD2
CDR3 protein: CASRGGQIEETQYF
CDR3 DNA: TGTGCCAGCAGGGGAGGGCAGATAGAAGAGACCCAGTACTTC

J gene: TRBJ1-1
V gene: TRBV5-1
clone size: -
D gene: -
CDR3 protein: CASSHGLQALNTEAFF
CDR3 DNA: TGCGCCAGCAGCCATGGGTTGCAGGCACTGAACACTGAAGCTTTCTTT

J gene: TRBJ1-3
V gene: TRBV7-9
clone size: -
D gene: -
CDR3 protein: CASSLTAGLSGNTIYF
CDR3 DNA: TGTGCCAGCAGCTTAACGGCAGGACTCTCTGGAAACACCATATATTTT

J gene: TRBJ1-1
V gene: TRBV19
clone size: -
D gene: -
CDR3 protein: CASRPFTVMNTEAFF
CDR3 DNA: TGTGCCAGTAGGCCATTTACAGTCATGAACACTGAAGCTTTCTTT

J gene: TRBJ2-7
V gene: TRBV5-6
clone size: -
D gene: -
CDR3 protein: CASSLSSLDEQYF
CDR3 DNA: TGTGCCAGCAGCTTATCGAGCCTGGACGAGCAGTACTTC

J gene: TRBJ2-3
V gene: TRBV10-2
clone size: -
D gene: TRBD2
CDR3 protein: CASTGGLAGGSTDTQYF
CDR3 DNA: TGCGCCAGCACCGGGGGACTAGCGGGAGGGAGCACAGATACGCAGTATTTT

J gene: TRBJ1-3
V gene: TRBV5-1
clone size: -
D gene: -
CDR3 protein: CASSRDTGNTIYF
CDR3 DNA: TGCGCCAGCAGCCGAGACACCGGAAACACCATATATTTT

J gene: TRBJ1-2
V gene: TRBV27
clone size: -
D gene: TRBD1
CDR3 protein: CASSFSIRPGTGNYGYTF
CDR3 DNA: TGTGCCAGCAGCTTCTCCATCCGCCCCGGGACAGGGAACTATGGCTACACCTTC

J gene: TRBJ2-7
V gene: TRBV6-5
clone size: once
D gene: TRBD2
CDR3 protein: CASSYAGGYEQYF
CDR3 DNA: TGTGCCAGCAGTTACGCGGGAGGCTACGAGCAGTACTTC

J gene: TRBJ2-1
V gene: TRBV5-4
clone size: -
D gene: -
CDR3 protein: CASSTEPVYNEQFF
CDR3 DNA: TGTGCCAGCAGCACGGAGCCGGTATACAATGAGCAGTTCTTC

J gene: TRBJ1-4
V gene: TRBV28
clone size: -
D gene: -
CDR3 protein: CASGRGGDEKLFF
CDR3 DNA: TGTGCCAGCGGTCGGGGGGGAGACGAAAAACTGTTTTTT

J gene: TRBJ1-4
V gene: TRBV6-5
clone size: -
D gene: -
CDR3 protein: CASSQGEKLFF
CDR3 DNA: TGTGCCAGCAGCCAGGGGGAAAAACTGTTTTTT

J gene: TRBJ2-5
V gene: TRBV7-2
clone size: -
D gene: -
CDR3 protein: CASSYFGTGETQYF
CDR3 DNA: TGTGCCAGCAGCTACTTTGGAACGGGGGAGACCCAGTACTTC

J gene: TRBJ1-5
V gene: TRBV5-1
clone size: -
D gene: -
CDR3 protein: CASSLGTVNQPQHF
CDR3 DNA: TGCGCCAGCAGCTTGGGGACAGTTAATCAGCCCCAGCATTTT

J gene: TRBJ1-2
V gene: TRBV4-1
clone size: once
D gene: -
CDR3 protein: CASSQVPGQFHGYTF
CDR3 DNA: TGCGCCAGCAGCCAAGTCCCCGGACAGTTCCATGGCTACACCTTC

J gene: TRBJ1-3
V gene: TRBV3-1/TRBV3-2
clone size: -
D gene: -
CDR3 protein: CASSPGGSGNTIYF
CDR3 DNA: TGTGCCAGCAGCCCCGGAGGCTCTGGAAACACCATATATTTT

J gene: TRBJ2-1
V gene: TRBV21-1
clone size: -
D gene: -
CDR3 protein: CASLDGTRVENEQFF
CDR3 DNA: TGTGCCAGCTTGGACGGGACTAGGGTCGAGAATGAGCAGTTCTTC